The subject of this entry is one TCR beta chain. This entry comes from a study of blood T cell repertoires in COVID-19. Repertoires were generated with immunoSEQ multiplex PCR, while TCRdb's copy carries only in-frame clones and drops some. Among around 480,000 clones listed, roughly nine tenths were seen once. The CDR3 totals 16 residues. The V and J ends lost 4 bases and 3 bases, in that order; junction bases with no gene match: 8. Germline V CDR1 and CDR2: MDHEN, SYDVKM. Study members were between roughly 18 and 89 years old and lived in approximately 25 US regions. The V call is TRBV28, the J call TRBJ2-1; 8 positions match TRBD1. The sequenced sample consisted of PBMCs or T cells enriched from blood (not recorded which). The origin of this receptor is a woman aged 18-29 years who had recovered from COVID-19. The chain's CDR3 is CASSSTRQGLYNEQFF. The CDR3 DNA reads as TGTGCCAGCAGTTCTACCCGACAGGGGCTCTACAATGAGCAGTTCTTC.